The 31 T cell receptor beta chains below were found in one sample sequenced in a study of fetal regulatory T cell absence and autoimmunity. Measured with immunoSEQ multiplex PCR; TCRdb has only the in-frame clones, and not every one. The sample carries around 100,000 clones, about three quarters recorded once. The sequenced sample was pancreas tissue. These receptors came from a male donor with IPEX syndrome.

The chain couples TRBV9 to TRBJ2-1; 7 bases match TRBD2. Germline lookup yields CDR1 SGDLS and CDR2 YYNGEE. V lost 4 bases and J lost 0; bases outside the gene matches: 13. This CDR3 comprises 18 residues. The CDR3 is CASSPIRLATDSYNEQFF. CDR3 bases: TGTGCCAGCAGCCCGATCCGACTAGCCACAGACTCCTACAATGAGCAGTTCTTC.

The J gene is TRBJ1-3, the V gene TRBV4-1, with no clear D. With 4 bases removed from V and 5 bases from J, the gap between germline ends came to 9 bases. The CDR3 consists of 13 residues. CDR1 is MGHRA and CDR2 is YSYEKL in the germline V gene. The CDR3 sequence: CASSLGIRNTIYF. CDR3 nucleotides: TGCGCCAGCAGCCTCGGGATCCGAAACACCATATATTTT.

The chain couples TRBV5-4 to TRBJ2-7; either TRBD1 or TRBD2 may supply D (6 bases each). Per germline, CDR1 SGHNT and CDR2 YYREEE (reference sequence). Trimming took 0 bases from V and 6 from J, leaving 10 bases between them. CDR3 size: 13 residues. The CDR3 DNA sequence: TGTGCCAGCAGCTTGGGTGGGGGGCGCGAGCAGTACTTC. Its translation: CASSLGGGREQYF.

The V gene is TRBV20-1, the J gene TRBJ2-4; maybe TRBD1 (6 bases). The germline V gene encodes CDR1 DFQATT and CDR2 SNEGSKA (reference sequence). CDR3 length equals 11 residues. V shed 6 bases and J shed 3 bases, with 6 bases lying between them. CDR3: CSAGGKNIQYF. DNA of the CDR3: TGCAGTGCAGGGGGCAAAAACATTCAGTACTTC.

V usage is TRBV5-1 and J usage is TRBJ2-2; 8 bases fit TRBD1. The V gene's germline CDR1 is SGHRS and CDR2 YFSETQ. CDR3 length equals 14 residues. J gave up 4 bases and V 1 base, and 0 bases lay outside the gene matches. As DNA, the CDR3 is TGCGCCAGCAGCTTGACAGGGGGCACCGGGGAGCTGTTTTTT. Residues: CASSLTGGTGELFF.

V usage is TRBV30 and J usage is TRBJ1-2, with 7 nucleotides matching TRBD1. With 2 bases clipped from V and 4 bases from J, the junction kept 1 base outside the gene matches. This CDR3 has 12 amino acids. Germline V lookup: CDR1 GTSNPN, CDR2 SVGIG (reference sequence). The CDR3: CAWSHRGYGYTF. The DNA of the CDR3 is TGTGCCTGGAGTCACAGGGGCTATGGCTACACCTTC.

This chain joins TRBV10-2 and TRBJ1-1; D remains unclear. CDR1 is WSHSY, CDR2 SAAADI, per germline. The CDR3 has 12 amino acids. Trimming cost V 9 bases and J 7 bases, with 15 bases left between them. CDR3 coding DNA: TGCGCCAGTTCTATTGACGGATATGAAGCTTTCTTT. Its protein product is CASSIDGYEAFF.

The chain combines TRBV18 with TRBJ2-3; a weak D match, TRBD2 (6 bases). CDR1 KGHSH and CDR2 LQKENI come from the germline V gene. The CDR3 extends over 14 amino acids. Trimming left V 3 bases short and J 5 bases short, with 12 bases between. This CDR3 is CASSPSTSVDTQYF. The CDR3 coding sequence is TGTGCCAGCTCACCTTCGACTAGTGTAGATACGCAGTATTTT.

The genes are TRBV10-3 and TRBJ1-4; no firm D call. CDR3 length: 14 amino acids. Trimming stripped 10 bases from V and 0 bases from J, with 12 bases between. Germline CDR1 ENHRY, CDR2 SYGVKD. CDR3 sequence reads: CATRTAATNEKLFF. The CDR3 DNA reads TGTGCCACAAGGACGGCCGCAACTAATGAAAAACTGTTTTTT.

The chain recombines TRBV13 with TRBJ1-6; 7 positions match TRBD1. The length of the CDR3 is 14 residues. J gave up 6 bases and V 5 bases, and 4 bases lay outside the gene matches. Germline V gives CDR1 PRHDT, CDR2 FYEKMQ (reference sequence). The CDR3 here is CASSARGVNSPLHF. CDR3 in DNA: TGTGCCAGCAGCGCCAGGGGGGTTAATTCACCCCTCCACTTT.

The CDR3 protein is CASTDIAGNTEAFF. Here the CDR3 DNA reads TGTGCCTCCACTGACATCGCGGGGAACACTGAAGCTTTCTTT. The gene calls are TRBV10-3 and TRBJ1-1; no firm D call. Trimming left V 11 bases short and J 1 base short, with 17 bases between. The CDR3 covers 14 residues. Germline-derived CDR1 and CDR2 are ENHRY and SYGVKD.

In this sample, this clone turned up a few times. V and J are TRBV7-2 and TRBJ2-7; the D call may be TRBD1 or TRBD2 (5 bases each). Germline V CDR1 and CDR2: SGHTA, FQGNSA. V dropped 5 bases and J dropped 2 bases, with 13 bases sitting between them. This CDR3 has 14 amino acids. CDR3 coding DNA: TGTGCCAGCAGCCTCCGGGACGGAGCCTACGAGCAGTACTTC. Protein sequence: CASSLRDGAYEQYF.

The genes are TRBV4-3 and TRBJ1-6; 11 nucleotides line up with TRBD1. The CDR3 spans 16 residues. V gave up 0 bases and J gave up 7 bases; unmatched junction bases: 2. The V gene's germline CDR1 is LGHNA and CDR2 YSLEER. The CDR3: CASSQDGTGGNSPLHF. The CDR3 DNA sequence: TGCGCCAGCAGCCAAGACGGGACAGGGGGGAATTCACCCCTCCACTTT.

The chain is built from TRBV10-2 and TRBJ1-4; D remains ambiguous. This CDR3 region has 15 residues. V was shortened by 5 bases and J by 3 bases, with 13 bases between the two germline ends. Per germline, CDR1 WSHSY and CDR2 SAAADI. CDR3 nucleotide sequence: TGCGCCAGCAGTAGTCAGTCCTCGTCTAATGAAAAACTGTTTTTT. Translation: CASSSQSSSNEKLFF.

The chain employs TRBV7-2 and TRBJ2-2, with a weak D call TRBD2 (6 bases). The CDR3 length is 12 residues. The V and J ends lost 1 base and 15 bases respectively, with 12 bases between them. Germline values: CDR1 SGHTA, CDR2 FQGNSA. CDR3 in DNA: TGTGCCAGCAGCTTAGGGCCCTCGGGGGTGTTTTTT. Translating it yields CASSLGPSGVFF. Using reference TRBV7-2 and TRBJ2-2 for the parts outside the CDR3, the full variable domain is GAGVSQSPSNKVTEKGKDVELRCDPISGHTALYWYRQSLGQGLEFLIYFQGNSAPDKSGLPSDRFSAERTGGSVSTLTIQRTQQEDSAVYLCASSLGPSGVFFGEGSRLTVL.

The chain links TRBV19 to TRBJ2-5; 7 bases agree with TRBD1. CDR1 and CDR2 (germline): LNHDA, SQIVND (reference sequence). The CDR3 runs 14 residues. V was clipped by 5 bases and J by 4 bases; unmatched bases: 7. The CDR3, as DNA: TGTGCCAGTAGTGTGACAGGGTGGGGAGAGACCCAGTACTTC. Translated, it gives CASSVTGWGETQYF.

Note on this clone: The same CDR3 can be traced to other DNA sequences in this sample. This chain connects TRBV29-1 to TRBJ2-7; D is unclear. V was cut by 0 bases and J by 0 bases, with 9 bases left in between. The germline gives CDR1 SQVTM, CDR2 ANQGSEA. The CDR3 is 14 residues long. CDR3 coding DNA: TGCAGCGTTGAAGAAGGAACGGGCTCCTACGAGCAGTACTTC. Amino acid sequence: CSVEEGTGSYEQYF.

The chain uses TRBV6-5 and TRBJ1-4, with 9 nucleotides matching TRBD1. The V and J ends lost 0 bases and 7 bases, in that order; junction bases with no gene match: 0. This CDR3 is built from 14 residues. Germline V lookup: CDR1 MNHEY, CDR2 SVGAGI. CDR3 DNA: TGTGCCAGCAGTTACTCGGGACAGGGTGAAAAACTGTTTTTT. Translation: CASSYSGQGEKLFF.

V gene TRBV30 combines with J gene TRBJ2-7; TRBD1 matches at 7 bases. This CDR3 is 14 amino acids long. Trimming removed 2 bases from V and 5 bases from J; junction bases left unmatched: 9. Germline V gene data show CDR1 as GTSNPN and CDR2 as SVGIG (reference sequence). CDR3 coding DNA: TGTGCCTGGAGTAGGAAAAGGGGGCTCGACGAGCAGTACTTC. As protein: CAWSRKRGLDEQYF.

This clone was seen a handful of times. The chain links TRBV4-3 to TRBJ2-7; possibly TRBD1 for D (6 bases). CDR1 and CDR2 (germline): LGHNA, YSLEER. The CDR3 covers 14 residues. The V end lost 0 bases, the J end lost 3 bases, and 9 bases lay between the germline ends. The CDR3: CASSQDTQGYEQYF. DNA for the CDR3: TGCGCCAGCAGCCAAGATACACAGGGCTACGAGCAGTACTTC.

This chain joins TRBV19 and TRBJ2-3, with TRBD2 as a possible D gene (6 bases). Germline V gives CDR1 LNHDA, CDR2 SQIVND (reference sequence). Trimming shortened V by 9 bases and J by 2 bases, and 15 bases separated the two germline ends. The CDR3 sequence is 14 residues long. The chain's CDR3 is CASGTPSVTDTQYF. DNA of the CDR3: TGTGCCAGCGGGACTCCGTCGGTCACAGATACGCAGTATTTT.

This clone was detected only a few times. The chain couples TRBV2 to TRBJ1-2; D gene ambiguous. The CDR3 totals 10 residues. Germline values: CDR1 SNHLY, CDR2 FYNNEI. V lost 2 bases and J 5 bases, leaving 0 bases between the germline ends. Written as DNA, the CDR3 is TGTGCCAGCAGTGAATATGGCTACACCTTC. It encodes CASSEYGYTF.

CDR3 DNA sequence: TGTGCCAGCAGCCCCTCCGGGACAGGGGTATCAGAGACCCAGTACTTC. It encodes CASSPSGTGVSETQYF. The genes are TRBV27 and TRBJ2-5; 10 nucleotides match TRBD1. From germline, CDR1 is MNHEY and CDR2 SMNVEV (reference sequence). V lost 6 bases and J lost 4; bases outside the gene matches: 11. The CDR3 has 16 residues.

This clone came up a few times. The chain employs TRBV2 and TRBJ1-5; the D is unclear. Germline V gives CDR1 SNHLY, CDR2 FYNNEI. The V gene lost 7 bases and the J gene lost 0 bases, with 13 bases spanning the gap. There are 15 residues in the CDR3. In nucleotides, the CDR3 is TGTGCCAGCACTTTGGCGGCCTATAGCAATCAGCCCCAGCATTTT. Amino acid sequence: CASTLAAYSNQPQHF.

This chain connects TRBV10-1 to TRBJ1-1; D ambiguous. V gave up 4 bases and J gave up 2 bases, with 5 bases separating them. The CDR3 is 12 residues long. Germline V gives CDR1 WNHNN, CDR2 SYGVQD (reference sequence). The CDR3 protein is CASSVDNTEAFF. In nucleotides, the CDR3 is TGCGCCAGCAGTGTAGATAACACTGAAGCTTTCTTT.

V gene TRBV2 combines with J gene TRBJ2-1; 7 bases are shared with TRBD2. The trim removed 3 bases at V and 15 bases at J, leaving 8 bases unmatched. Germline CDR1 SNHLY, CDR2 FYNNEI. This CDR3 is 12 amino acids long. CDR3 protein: CASSDPSGDRFF. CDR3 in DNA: TGTGCCAGCAGTGACCCAAGCGGGGATAGGTTCTTC.

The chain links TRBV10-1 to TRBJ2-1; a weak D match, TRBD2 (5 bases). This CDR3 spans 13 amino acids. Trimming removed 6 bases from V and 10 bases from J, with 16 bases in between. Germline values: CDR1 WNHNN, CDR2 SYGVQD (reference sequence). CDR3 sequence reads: CASSHGRDREQFF. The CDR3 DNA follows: TGCGCCAGCAGCCATGGACGGGATCGGGAGCAGTTCTTC.

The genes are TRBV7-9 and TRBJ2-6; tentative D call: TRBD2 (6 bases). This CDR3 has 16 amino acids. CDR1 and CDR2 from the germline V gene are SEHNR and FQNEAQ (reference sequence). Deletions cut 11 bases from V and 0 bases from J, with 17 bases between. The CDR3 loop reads CAGGGTQRSGANVLTF. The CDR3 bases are TGTGCCGGGGGAGGTACCCAACGCTCTGGGGCCAACGTCCTGACTTTC.

This CDR3 is CASSQENVPGDEQYF. CDR3 bases: TGCGCCAGCAGCCAAGAAAATGTTCCGGGGGACGAGCAGTACTTC. The V and J genes are TRBV4-1 and TRBJ2-7; TRBD2 is a possible D gene (6 bases). V was cut by 0 bases and J by 5 bases, with 14 bases left in between. Germline assignment: CDR1 MGHRA and CDR2 YSYEKL. The CDR3 totals 15 residues.

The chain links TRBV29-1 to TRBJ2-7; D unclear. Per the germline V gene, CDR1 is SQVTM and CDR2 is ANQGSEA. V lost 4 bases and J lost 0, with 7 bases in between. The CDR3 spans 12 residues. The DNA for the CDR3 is TGCAGCGTTGGCCAGGACTCCTACGAGCAGTACTTC. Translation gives CSVGQDSYEQYF.

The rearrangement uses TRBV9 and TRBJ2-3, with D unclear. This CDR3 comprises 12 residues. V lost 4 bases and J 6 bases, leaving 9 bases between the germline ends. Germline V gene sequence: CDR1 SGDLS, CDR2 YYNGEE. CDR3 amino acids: CASSTPSDTQYF. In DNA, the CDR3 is TGTGCCAGCAGCACCCCTTCTGATACGCAGTATTTT.